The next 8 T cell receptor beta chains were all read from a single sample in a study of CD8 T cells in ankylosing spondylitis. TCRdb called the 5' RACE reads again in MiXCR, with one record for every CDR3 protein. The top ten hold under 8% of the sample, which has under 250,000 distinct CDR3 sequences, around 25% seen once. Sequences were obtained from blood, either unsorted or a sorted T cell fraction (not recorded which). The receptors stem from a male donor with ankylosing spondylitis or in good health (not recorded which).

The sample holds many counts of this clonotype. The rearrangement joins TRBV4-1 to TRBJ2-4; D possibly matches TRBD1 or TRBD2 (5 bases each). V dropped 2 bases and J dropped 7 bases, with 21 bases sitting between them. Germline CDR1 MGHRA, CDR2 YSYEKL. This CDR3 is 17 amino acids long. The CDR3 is CASSQRPGPPEANIQYF. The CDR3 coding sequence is TGCGCCAGCAGCCAACGTCCGGGACCCCCAGAGGCGAACATTCAGTACTTC.

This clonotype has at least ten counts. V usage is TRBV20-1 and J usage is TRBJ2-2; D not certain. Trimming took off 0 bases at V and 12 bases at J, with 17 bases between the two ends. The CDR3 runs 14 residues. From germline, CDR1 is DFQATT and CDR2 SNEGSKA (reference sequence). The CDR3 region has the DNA TGCAGTGCTAGAGATCTCCAGGTCGAAAGAAAGCTGTTTTTT. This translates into CSARDLQVERKLFF.

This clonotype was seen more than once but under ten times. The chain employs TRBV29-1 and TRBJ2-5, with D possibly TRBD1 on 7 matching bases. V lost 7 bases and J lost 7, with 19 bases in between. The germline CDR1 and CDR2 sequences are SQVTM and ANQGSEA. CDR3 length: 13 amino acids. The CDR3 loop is CSEQGQRVGTQYF. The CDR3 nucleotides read TGCAGCGAACAGGGACAGCGGGTCGGGACCCAGTACTTC.

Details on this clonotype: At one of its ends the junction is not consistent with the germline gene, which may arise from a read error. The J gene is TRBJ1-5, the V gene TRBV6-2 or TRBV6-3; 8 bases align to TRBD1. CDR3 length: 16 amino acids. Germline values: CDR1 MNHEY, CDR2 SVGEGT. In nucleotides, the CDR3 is TGTGCCAGCAGTTACTCTCCCGCAGGGGGCAACCAGCCCCAGCATTTT. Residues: CASSYSPAGGNQPQHF.

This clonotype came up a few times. The CDR3 bases are TGCAGTGCTAGAGACCCGGGACAGAAGAGAGGGGGGCAGTTCTTC. Protein sequence: CSARDPGQKRGGQFF. The chain couples TRBV20-1 to TRBJ2-1; 7 bases match TRBD1. The CDR3 is 15 residues long. The germline CDR1 and CDR2 sequences are DFQATT and SNEGSKA (reference sequence). The J segment lost 12 bases and the V segment lost 0 bases, leaving 14 bases of the junction unmatched.

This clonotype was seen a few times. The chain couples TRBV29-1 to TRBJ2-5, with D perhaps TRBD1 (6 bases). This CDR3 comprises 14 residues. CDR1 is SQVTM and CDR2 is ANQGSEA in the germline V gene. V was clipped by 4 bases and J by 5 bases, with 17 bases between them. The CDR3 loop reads CSVVGVQGSETQYF. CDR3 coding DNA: TGCAGCGTTGTAGGGGTGCAGGGGAGTGAGACCCAGTACTTC.

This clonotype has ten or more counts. The CDR3: CAISEYRTSGRDQETQYF. The CDR3 region has the DNA TGTGCCATCAGTGAGTACCGGACTAGCGGGAGAGACCAAGAGACCCAGTACTTC. The chain couples TRBV10-3 to TRBJ2-5, with 13 nucleotides matching TRBD2. With V trimmed by 1 base and J by 0 bases, 5 bases remained unmatched. CDR3 length: 18 amino acids. CDR1 ENHRY and CDR2 SYGVKD come from the germline V gene.

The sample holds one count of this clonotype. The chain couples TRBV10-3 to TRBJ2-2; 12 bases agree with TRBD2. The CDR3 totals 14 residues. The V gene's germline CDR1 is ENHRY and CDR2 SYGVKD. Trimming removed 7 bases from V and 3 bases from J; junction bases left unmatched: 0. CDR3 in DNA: TGTGCCATCACTAGCGGGAGGGACACCGGGGAGCTGTTTTTT. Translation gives CAITSGRDTGELFF.